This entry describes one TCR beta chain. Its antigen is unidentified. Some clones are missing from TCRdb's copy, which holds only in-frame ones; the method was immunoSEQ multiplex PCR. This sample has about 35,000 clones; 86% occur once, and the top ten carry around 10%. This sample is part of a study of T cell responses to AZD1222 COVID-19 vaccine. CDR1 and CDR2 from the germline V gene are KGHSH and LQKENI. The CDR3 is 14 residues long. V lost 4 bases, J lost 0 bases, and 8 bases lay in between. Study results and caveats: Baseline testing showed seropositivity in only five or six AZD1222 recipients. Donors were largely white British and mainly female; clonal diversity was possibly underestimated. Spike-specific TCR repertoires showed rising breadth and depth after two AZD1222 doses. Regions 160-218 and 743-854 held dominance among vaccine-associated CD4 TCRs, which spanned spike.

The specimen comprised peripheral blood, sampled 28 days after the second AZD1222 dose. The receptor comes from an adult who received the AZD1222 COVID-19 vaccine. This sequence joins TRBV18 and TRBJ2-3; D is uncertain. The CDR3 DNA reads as TGTGCCAGCTCACAGGGATCTAGCACAGATACGCAGTATTTT. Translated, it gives CASSQGSSTDTQYF.